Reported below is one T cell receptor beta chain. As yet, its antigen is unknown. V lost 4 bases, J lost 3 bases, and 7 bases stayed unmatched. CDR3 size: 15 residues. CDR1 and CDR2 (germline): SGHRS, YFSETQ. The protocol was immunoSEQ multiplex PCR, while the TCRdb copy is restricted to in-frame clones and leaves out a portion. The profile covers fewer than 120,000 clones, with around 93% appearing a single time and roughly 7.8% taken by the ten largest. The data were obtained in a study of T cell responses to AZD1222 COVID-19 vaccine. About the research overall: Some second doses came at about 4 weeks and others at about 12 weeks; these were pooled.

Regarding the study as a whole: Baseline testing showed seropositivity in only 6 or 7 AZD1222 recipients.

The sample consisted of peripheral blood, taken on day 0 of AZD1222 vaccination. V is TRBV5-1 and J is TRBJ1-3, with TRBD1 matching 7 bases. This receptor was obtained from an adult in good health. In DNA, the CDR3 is TGCGCCAGCAGCGCGGACAGGATTGGTGGAAACACCATATATTTT. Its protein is CASSADRIGGNTIYF.